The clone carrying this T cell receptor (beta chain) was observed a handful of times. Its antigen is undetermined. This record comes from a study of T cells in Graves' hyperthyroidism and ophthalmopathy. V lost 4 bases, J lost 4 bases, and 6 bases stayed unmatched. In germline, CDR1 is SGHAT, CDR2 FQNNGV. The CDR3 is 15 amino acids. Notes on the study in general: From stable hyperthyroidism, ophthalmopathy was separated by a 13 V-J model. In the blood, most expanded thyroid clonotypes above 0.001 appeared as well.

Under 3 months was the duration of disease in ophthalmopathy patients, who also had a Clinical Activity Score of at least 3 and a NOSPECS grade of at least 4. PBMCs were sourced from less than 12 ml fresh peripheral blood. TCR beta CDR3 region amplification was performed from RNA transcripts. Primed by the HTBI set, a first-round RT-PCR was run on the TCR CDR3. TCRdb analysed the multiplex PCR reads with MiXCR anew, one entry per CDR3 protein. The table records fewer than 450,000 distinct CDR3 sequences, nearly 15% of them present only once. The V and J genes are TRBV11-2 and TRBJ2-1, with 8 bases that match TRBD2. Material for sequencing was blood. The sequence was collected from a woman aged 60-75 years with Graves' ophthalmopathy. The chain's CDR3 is CASSSLAGLYNEQFF. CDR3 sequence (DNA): TGTGCCAGCAGCTCTCTAGCGGGCCTTTACAATGAGCAGTTCTTC.